The clone carrying this T cell receptor beta chain was detected a few times. The germline V and J ends were trimmed by 5 bases and 1 base, with 11 bases remaining between them. The CDR3 is 15 amino acids. CDR1 is MNHEY and CDR2 is SVGAGI in the germline V gene. The sample belongs to a study of blood T cell repertoires in COVID-19. Study background: Some COVID-19 samples were acute and others convalescent; all came from the United States, Italy and Spain. Sample material is recorded as cDNA or gDNA derived from T cells, B-cell-depleted T cells, or PBMCs.

Methods used by the authors: Amplification from reference gene primers served as the basis for estimated nucleated cell counts. Generated by immunoSEQ multiplex PCR, the TCRdb table keeps only in-frame clones and is missing some. That table is the source of V, J and clone size, and D and trimming were worked out from the DNA. The data contain around 140,000 clones, approximately 84% of them singletons. The sequence was collected from a human donor with acute or convalescent COVID-19. The donor label of this sample is uncertain. The sequencing sample was made of peripheral blood. This chain uses TRBV6-5 with TRBJ2-2, with D perhaps matching TRBD2 (6 bases). CDR3 in DNA: TGTGCCAGCAGTCGACCGGGAGTGAACACCGGGGAGCTGTTTTTT. Protein product: CASSRPGVNTGELFF.